The clone carrying this T cell receptor beta chain was observed a few times. Some clones are missing from TCRdb's copy, which holds only in-frame ones; the method was immunoSEQ multiplex PCR. Here the sample spans roughly 140,000 clones, approximately 89% being singletons. These data originate in a study of T cell responses to AZD1222 COVID-19 vaccine. The sample consisted of peripheral blood, taken on day 0 of MenACWY control vaccination. This clonotype originated in an adult in good health.

In nucleotides, the CDR3 is TGTGCCAGCAGTTCTGGGGCCAACGTCCTGACTTTC. This codes for CASSSGANVLTF. The chain couples TRBV6-5 to TRBJ2-6; no clear D gene. The CDR3 extends over 12 amino acids. Between the trimmed V and J ends, which lost 4 bases and 2 bases, there was a span of 0 bases. Germline CDR1 is MNHEY and CDR2 is SVGAGI.